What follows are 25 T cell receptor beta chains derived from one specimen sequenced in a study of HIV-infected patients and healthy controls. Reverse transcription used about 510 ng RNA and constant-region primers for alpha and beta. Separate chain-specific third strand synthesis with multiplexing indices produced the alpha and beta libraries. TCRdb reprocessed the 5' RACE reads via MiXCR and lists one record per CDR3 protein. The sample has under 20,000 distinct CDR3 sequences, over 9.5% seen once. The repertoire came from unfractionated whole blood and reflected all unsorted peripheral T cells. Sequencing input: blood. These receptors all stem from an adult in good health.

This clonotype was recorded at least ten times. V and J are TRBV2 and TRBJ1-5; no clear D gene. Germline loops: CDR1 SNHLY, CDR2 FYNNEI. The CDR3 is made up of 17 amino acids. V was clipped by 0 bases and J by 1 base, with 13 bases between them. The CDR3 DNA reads TGTGCCAGCAGTGAAGCGGGGTGGGAGGGCAGCAATCAGCCCCAGCATTTT. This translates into CASSEAGWEGSNQPQHF.

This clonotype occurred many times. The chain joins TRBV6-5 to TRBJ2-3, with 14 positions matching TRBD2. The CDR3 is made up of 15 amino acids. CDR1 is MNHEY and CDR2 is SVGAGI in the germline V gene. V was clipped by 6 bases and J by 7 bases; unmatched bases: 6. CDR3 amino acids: CASSQGTSGSNTQYF. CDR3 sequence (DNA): TGTGCCAGCAGCCAAGGGACTAGCGGGAGTAATACGCAGTATTTT.

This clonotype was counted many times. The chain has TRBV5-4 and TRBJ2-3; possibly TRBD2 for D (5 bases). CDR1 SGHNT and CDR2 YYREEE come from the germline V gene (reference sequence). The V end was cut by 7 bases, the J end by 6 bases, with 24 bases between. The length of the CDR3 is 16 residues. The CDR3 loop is CASRRAGGPTTDTQYF. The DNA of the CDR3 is TGTGCCAGCCGGCGGGCAGGAGGCCCTACGACGGATACGCAGTATTTT. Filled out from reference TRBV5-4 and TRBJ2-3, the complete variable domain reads ETGVTQSPTHLIKTRGQQVTLRCSSQSGHNTVSWYQQALGQGPQFIFQYYREEENGRGNFPPRFSGLQFPNYSSELNVNALELDDSALYLCASRRAGGPTTDTQYFGPGTRLTVL.

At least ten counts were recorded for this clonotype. The CDR3 bases are TGCAGCGTTACTAGCTTAGTTACCTACAATGAGCAGTTCTTC. Protein product: CSVTSLVTYNEQFF. The V gene is TRBV29-1, the J gene TRBJ2-1; tentatively, D is TRBD2 (6 bases). Germline V gives CDR1 SQVTM, CDR2 ANQGSEA. Trimming pared 5 bases from V and 2 bases from J, leaving 13 bases between. The CDR3 is 14 amino acids.

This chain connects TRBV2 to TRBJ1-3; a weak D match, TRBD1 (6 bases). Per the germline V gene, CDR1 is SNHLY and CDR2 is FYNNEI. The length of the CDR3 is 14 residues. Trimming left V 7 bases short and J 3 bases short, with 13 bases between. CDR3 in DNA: TGTGCCAGCACCCTAACAGGGTTTGGAAACACCATATATTTT. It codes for CASTLTGFGNTIYF.

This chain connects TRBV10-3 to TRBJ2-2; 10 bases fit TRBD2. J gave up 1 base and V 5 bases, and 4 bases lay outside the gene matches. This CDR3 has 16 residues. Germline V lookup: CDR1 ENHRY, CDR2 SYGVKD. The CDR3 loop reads CAISPIAGGNTGELFF. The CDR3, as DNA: TGTGCCATCAGTCCTATAGCGGGAGGGAACACCGGGGAGCTGTTTTTT.

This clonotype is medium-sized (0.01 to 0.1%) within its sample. CDR3 DNA sequence: TGTGCCAGCAGTTTATCGCGGAGCGCACACGAGCAGTACTTC. Translating it yields CASSLSRSAHEQYF. The chain couples TRBV27 to TRBJ2-7; D uncertain. The germline V gene encodes CDR1 MNHEY and CDR2 SMNVEV (reference sequence). V shed 0 bases and J shed 5 bases, with 11 bases lying between them. The CDR3 is 14 amino acids.

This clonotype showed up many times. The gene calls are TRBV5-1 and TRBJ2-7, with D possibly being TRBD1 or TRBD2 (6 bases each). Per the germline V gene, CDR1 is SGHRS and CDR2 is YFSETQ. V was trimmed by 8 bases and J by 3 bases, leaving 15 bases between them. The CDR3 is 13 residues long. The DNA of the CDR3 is TGCGCCAGTAGGGGGGCAGCCGGCTACGAGCAGTACTTC. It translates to CASRGAAGYEQYF.

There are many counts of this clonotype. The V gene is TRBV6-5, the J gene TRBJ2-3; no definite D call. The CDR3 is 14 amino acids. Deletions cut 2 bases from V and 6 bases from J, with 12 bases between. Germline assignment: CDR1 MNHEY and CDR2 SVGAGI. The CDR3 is CASSYRTPGDTQYF. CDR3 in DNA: TGTGCCAGCAGTTACCGGACCCCGGGCGATACGCAGTATTTT.

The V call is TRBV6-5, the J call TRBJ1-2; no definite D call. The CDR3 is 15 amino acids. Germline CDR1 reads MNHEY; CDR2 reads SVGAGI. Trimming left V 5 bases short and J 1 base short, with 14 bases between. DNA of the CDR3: TGTGCCAGCAGTGCTACTGGATACGATAACTATGGCTACACCTTC. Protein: CASSATGYDNYGYTF.

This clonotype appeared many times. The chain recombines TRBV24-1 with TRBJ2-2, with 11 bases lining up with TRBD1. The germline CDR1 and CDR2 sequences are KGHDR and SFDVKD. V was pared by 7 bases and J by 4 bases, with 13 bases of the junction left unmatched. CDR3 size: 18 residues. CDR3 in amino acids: CATRTPPRTGGRTGELFF. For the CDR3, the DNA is TGTGCCACCAGGACCCCCCCGCGGACAGGGGGCCGCACCGGGGAGCTGTTTTTT.

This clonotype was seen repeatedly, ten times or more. Written as DNA, the CDR3 is TGTGCCAGCAGCCCCGACCGGACCGTTGCCACGCAGTATTTT. It specifies CASSPDRTVATQYF. The chain joins TRBV28 to TRBJ2-3; D remains unclear. Between the trimmed V and J ends, which lost 6 bases and 9 bases, there was a span of 19 bases. The CDR3 contains 14 residues. Germline V lookup: CDR1 MDHEN, CDR2 SYDVKM.

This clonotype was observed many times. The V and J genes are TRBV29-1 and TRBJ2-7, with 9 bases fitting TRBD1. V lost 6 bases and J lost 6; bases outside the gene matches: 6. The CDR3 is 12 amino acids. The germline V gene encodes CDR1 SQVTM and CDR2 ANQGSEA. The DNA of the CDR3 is TGCAGCGTGGGGACAGGGCCCCCCGAGCAGTACTTC. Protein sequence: CSVGTGPPEQYF.

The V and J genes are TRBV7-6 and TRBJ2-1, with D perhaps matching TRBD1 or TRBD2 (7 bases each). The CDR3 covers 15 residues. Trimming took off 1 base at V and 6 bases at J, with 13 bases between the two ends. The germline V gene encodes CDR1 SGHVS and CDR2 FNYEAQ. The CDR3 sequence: CASSLGPGGGNEQFF. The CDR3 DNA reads TGTGCCAGCAGCTTAGGGCCAGGGGGGGGCAATGAGCAGTTCTTC.

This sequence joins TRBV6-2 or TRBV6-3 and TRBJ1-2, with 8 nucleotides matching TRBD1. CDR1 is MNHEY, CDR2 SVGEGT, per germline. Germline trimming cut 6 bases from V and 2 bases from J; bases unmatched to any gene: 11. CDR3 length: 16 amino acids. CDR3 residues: CASSTESGGRNYGYTF. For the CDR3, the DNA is TGTGCCAGCAGCACCGAGTCAGGGGGCAGAAACTATGGCTACACCTTC.

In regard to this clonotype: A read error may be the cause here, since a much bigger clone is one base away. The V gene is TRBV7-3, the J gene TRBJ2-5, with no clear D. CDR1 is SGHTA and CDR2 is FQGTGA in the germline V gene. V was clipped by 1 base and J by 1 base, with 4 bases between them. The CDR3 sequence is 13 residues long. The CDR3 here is CASSLISQETQYF. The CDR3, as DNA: TGTGCCAGCAGCTTAATCTCCCAAGAGACCCAGTACTTC.

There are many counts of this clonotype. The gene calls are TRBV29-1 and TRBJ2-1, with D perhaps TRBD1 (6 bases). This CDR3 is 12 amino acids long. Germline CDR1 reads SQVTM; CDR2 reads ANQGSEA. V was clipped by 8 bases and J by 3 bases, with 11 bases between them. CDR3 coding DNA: TGCAGCTCCCGCAGGGGCTACAATGAGCAGTTCTTC. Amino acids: CSSRRGYNEQFF.

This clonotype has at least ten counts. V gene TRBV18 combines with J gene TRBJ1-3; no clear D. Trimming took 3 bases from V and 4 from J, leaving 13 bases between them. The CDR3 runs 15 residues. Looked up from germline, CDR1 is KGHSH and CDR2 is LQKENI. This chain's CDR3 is CASSPGNAPGNTIYF. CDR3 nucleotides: TGTGCCAGCTCACCCGGGAACGCTCCGGGAAACACCATATATTTT.

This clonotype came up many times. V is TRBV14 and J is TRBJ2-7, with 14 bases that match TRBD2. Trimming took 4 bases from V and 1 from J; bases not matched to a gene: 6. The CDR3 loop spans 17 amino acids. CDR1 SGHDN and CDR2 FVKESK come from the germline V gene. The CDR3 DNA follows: TGTGCCAGCAGCCGCCCCGGGACTAGCGGGGGATCCTACGAGCAGTACTTC. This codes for CASSRPGTSGGSYEQYF.

CDR3 sequence (DNA): TGTGCCAGCTCACCACAGGGGGGTACATACAATGAGCAGTTCTTC. Translating gives CASSPQGGTYNEQFF. The V gene is TRBV18, the J gene TRBJ2-1; D may correspond to TRBD1 or TRBD2 (6 bases each). Trimming stripped 1 base from V and 4 bases from J, with 11 bases between. CDR1 and CDR2 from the germline V gene are KGHSH and LQKENI. The CDR3 consists of 15 residues.

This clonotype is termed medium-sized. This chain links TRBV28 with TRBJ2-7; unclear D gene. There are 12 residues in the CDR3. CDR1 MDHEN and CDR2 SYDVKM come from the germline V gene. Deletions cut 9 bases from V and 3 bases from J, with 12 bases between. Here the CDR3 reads CASSREYYEQYF. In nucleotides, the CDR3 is TGTGCCAGTAGTAGAGAATACTACGAGCAGTACTTC. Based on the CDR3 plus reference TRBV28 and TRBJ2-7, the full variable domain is DVKVTQSSRYLVKRTGEKVFLECVQDMDHENMFWYRQDPGLGLRLIYFSYDVKMKEKGDIPEGYSVSREKKERFSLILESASTNQTSMYLCASSREYYEQYFGPGTRLTVT.

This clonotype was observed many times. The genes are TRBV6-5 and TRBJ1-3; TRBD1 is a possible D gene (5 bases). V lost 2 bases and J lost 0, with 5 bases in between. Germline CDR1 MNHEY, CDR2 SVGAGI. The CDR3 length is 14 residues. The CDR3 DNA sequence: TGTGCCAGCAGTTACGGGGGCTCTGGAAACACCATATATTTT. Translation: CASSYGGSGNTIYF.

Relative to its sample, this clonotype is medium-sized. The CDR3 sequence: CASSHTAGGYETYEQYF. The CDR3 DNA follows: TGTGCCAGCAGCCACACGGCGGGAGGGTACGAAACCTACGAGCAGTACTTC. The rearrangement links TRBV11-1 to TRBJ2-7; 9 bases fit TRBD2. The germline V gene encodes CDR1 SGHAT and CDR2 FQDESV (reference sequence). This CDR3 comprises 17 residues. J lost 2 bases, V lost 5 bases, and 13 bases had no gene match.

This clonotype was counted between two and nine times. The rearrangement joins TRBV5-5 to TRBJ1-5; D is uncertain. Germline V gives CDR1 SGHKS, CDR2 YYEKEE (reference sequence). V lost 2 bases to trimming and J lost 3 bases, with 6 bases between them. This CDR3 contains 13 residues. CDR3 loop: CASSFLDNQPQHF. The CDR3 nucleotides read TGTGCCAGCAGCTTCCTAGACAATCAGCCCCAGCATTTT. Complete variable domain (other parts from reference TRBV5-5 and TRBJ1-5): DAGVTQSPTHLIKTRGQQVTLRCSPISGHKSVSWYQQVLGQGPQFIFQYYEKEERGRGNFPDRFSARQFPNYSSELNVNALLLGDSALYLCASSFLDNQPQHFGDGTRLSIL.

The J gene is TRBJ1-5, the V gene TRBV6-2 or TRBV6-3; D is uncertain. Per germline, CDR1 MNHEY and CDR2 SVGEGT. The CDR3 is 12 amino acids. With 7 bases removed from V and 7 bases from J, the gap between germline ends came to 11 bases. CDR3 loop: CASNSGNQPQHF. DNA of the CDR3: TGTGCCAGCAATTCGGGGAACCAGCCCCAGCATTTT.